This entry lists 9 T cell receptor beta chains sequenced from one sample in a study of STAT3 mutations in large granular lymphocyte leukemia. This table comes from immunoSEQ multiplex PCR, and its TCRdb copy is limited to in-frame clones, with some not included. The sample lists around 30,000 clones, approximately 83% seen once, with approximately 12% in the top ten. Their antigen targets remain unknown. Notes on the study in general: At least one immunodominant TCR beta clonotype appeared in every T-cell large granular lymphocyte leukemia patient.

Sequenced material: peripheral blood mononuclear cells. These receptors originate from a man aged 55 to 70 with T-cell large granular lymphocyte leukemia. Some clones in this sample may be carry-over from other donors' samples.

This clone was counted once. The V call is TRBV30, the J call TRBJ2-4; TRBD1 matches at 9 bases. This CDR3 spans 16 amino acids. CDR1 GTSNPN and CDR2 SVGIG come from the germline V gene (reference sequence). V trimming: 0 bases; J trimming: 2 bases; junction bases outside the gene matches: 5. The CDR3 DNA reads TGTGCCTGGAGTGTTAGGGACAGGGTATCCAAAAACATTCAGTACTTC. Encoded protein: CAWSVRDRVSKNIQYF.

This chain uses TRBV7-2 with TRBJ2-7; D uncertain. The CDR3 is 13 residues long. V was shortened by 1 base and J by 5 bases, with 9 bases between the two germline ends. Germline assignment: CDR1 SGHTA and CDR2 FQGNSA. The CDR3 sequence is CASSLGPGNEQYF. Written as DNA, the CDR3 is TGTGCCAGCAGCTTAGGACCGGGCAACGAGCAGTACTTC.

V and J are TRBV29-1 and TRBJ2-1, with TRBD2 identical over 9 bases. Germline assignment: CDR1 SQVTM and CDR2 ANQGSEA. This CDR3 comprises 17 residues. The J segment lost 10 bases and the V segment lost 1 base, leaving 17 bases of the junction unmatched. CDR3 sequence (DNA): TGCAGCGTTGAAGGGGGCCGGAGTGCGGGAGGGCCGCACGAGCAGTTCTTC. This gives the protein CSVEGGRSAGGPHEQFF.

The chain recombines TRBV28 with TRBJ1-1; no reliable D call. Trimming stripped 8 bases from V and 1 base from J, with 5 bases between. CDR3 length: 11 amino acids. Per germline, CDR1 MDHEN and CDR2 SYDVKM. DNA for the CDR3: TGTGCCAGCGAGGGGAACACTGAAGCTTTCTTT. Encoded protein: CASEGNTEAFF.

CDR3 sequence: CASARDRRWYF. The CDR3 bases are TGTGCCAGTGCGCGGGACCGCAGATGGTACTTC. The V call is TRBV19, the J call TRBJ2-5, with D perhaps matching TRBD2 (6 bases). From germline, CDR1 is LNHDA and CDR2 SQIVND (reference sequence). This CDR3 is 11 amino acids long. The V end lost 8 bases, the J end lost 13 bases, and 17 bases lay between the germline ends.

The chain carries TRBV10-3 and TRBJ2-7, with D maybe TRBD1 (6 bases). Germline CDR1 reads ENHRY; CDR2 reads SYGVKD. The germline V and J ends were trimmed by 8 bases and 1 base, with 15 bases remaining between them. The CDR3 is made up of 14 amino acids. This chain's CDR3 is CAIWEGGPSYEQYF. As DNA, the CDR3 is TGTGCCATCTGGGAAGGGGGTCCTTCCTACGAGCAGTACTTC.

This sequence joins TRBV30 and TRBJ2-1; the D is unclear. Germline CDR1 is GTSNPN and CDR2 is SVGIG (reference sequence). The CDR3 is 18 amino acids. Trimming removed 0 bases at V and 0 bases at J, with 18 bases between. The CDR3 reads CAWSVSVLGSLSYNEQFF. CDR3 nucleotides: TGTGCCTGGAGTGTATCAGTGTTAGGTTCTCTCTCCTACAATGAGCAGTTCTTC.

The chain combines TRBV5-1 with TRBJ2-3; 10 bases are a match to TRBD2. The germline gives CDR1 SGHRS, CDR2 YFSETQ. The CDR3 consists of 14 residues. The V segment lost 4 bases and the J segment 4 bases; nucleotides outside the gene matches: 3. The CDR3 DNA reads TGCGCCAGCAGCCTAGCGGGAGCGGCAGATACGCAGTATTTT. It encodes CASSLAGAADTQYF.

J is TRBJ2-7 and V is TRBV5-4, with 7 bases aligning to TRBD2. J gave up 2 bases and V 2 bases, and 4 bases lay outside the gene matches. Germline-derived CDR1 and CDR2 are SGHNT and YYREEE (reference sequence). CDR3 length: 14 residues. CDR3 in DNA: TGTGCCAGCAGCTTTGGGCGGGAGCCCTACGAGCAGTACTTC. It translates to CASSFGREPYEQYF.